The 28 T cell receptor beta chains listed next were all sequenced from one sample in a study of OX40 agonist ivuxolimab in advanced cancers. TCRdb's table, derived via immunoSEQ multiplex PCR, lists solely in-frame clones and lacks some. The table has about 43,000 clones, about 80% seen once; the top ten hold around 4.2%. The sample consisted of CD4+ or CD8+ T cells sorted from blood, taken in a trial of the OX40 agonist ivuxolimab. These receptors were obtained from an adult with an advanced solid tumor such as melanoma, head and neck, liver or kidney cancer.

V and J are TRBV30 and TRBJ1-2, with 8 bases matching TRBD1. This CDR3 spans 14 amino acids. The junction had 7 bases not matched to a gene; V was cut back by 4 bases and J by 3 bases. Germline V gene data show CDR1 as GTSNPN and CDR2 as SVGIG (reference sequence). The CDR3 region is CAWTRTGSDYGYTF. The CDR3 coding sequence is TGTGCCTGGACCCGGACAGGGTCTGACTATGGCTACACCTTC.

The J gene is TRBJ2-1, the V gene TRBV11-3, with D possibly matching TRBD2 (6 bases). Trimming removed 1 base at V and 5 bases at J, with 12 bases between. The CDR3 has 15 amino acids. Per the germline V gene, CDR1 is SGHNT and CDR2 is YENEEA. As DNA, the CDR3 is TGTGCCAGCAGCTTAGGAGAGGGAGGTAACAATGAGCAGTTCTTC. Translation gives CASSLGEGGNNEQFF. Variable domain in full (rest from reference TRBV11-3 and TRBJ2-1): EAGVVQSPRYKIIEKKQPVAFWCNPISGHNTLYWYLQNLGQGPELLIRYENEEAVDDSQLPKDRFSAERLKGVDSTLKIQPAELGDSAVYLCASSLGEGGNNEQFFGPGTRLTVL.

This clone was counted only a few times. The rearrangement links TRBV6-5 to TRBJ1-1; 9 bases fit TRBD1. V shed 6 bases, J shed 5 bases, and the junction held 10 bases outside the gene matches. Germline-derived CDR1 and CDR2 are MNHEY and SVGAGI. CDR3 length equals 15 residues. The CDR3 DNA follows: TGTGCCAGCAGCCCGTGGGACAGGGAGAATACTGAAGCTTTCTTT. This translates into CASSPWDRENTEAFF.

The chain joins TRBV5-1 to TRBJ1-1, with 8 bases aligning to TRBD1. The CDR3 runs to 16 residues. Germline V gene sequence: CDR1 SGHRS, CDR2 YFSETQ. With 0 bases clipped from V and 3 bases from J, the junction kept 7 bases outside the gene matches. For the CDR3, the DNA is TGCGCCAGCAGCTTGGAAAAAGGACAGGGTGACACTGAAGCTTTCTTT. Encoded protein: CASSLEKGQGDTEAFF. Supplemented by reference TRBV5-1 and TRBJ1-1, the full variable domain reads KAGVTQTPRYLIKTRGQQVTLSCSPISGHRSVSWYQQTPGQGLQFLFEYFSETQRNKGNFPGRFSGRQFSNSRSEMNVSTLELGDSALYLCASSLEKGQGDTEAFFGQGTRLTVV.

The chain is built from TRBV2 and TRBJ2-2; 7 bases fit TRBD1. The junction had 5 bases not matched to a gene; V was cut back by 7 bases and J by 9 bases. Germline V lookup: CDR1 SNHLY, CDR2 FYNNEI. CDR3 length: 12 amino acids. The CDR3 loop reads CASTLRGWELFF. In DNA form, the CDR3 reads TGTGCCAGCACCCTCAGGGGGTGGGAGCTGTTTTTT.

V is TRBV5-1 and J is TRBJ1-1; unclear D gene. V was shortened by 0 bases and J by 1 base, with 13 bases between the two germline ends. Per the germline V gene, CDR1 is SGHRS and CDR2 is YFSETQ. This CDR3 is built from 16 residues. CDR3 amino acids: CASSLGVGYRNTEAFF. CDR3 nucleotide sequence: TGCGCCAGCAGCTTGGGTGTTGGGTATAGGAACACTGAAGCTTTCTTT.

The V gene is TRBV27, the J gene TRBJ2-7, with 10 bases aligning to TRBD1. Germline V gene sequence: CDR1 MNHEY, CDR2 SMNVEV (reference sequence). Losses at the gene ends were 6 bases for V and 2 bases for J; bases not matched to a gene: 1. There are 13 residues in the CDR3. The DNA of the CDR3 is TGTGCCAGCAGAGGGACAGGGGCCTACGAGCAGTACTTC. Translated, it gives CASRGTGAYEQYF.

The chain links TRBV15 to TRBJ1-2, with D possibly matching TRBD1 (6 bases). Trimming pared 4 bases from V and 6 bases from J, leaving 12 bases between. The CDR3 consists of 13 residues. CDR1 is LNHNV and CDR2 is YYDKDF in the germline V gene (reference sequence). CDR3 nucleotides: TGTGCCACCAGCAACAGGGATACGGATGGCTACACCTTC. As protein: CATSNRDTDGYTF.

The chain employs TRBV4-2 and TRBJ1-5; D not certain. Trimming took 4 bases from V and 3 from J, leaving 13 bases between them. Looked up from germline, CDR1 is LGHNA and CDR2 is YNFKEQ. The CDR3 contains 15 residues. For the CDR3, the DNA is TGTGCCAGCAGCCTCCCCCGGCAACCCAATCAGCCCCAGCATTTT. Translation: CASSLPRQPNQPQHF.

V usage is TRBV5-1 and J usage is TRBJ2-2, with 11 bases aligning to TRBD2. Germline V lookup: CDR1 SGHRS, CDR2 YFSETQ. Trimming took 1 base from V and 3 from J; bases not matched to a gene: 8. The CDR3 runs 18 residues. CDR3 amino acids: CASSLLAGGPVDTGELFF. The CDR3 bases are TGCGCCAGCAGCTTGTTAGCGGGAGGGCCTGTAGACACCGGGGAGCTGTTTTTT.

The chain couples TRBV30 to TRBJ1-3; no clear D gene. From germline, CDR1 is GTSNPN and CDR2 SVGIG (reference sequence). The length of the CDR3 is 14 residues. With 2 bases removed from V and 0 bases from J, the gap between germline ends came to 8 bases. CDR3 region: CAWSPGNSGNTIYF. In DNA form, the CDR3 reads TGTGCCTGGAGTCCAGGAAACTCTGGAAACACCATATATTTT.

Only a few counts were recorded for this clone. V and J are TRBV15 and TRBJ1-5; 10 bases fit TRBD1. CDR3 length equals 15 residues. Germline lookup yields CDR1 LNHNV and CDR2 YYDKDF (reference sequence). V was clipped by 4 bases and J by 6 bases; unmatched bases: 6. CDR3 loop: CATSTSGQGVQPQHF. CDR3 bases: TGTGCCACCAGCACGAGTGGACAGGGGGTTCAGCCCCAGCATTTT.

The chain recombines TRBV7-9 with TRBJ1-1; no firm D call. CDR1 is SEHNR and CDR2 is FQNEAQ in the germline V gene (reference sequence). There are 15 residues in the CDR3. The V gene lost 1 base and the J gene lost 3 bases, with 12 bases spanning the gap. The CDR3 region has the DNA TGTGCCAGCAGCTTAGTCGGCCAGTTTCACACTGAAGCTTTCTTT. Residues: CASSLVGQFHTEAFF.

The CDR3 here is CASSPLAGSTDTQYF. The CDR3 coding sequence is TGTGCCAGCAGTCCTCTAGCGGGTAGCACAGATACGCAGTATTTT. V and J are TRBV6-1 and TRBJ2-3; 8 nucleotides agree with TRBD2. From germline, CDR1 is MNHNS and CDR2 SASEGT. The CDR3 totals 15 residues. V was pared by 5 bases and J by 0 bases, with 4 bases of the junction left unmatched.

The chain recombines TRBV19 with TRBJ2-1; maybe TRBD1 (6 bases). Germline CDR1 reads LNHDA; CDR2 reads SQIVND (reference sequence). The CDR3 runs to 15 residues. Trimming pared 4 bases from V and 7 bases from J, leaving 17 bases between. CDR3 sequence (DNA): TGTGCCAGTAGTACCCACCTTGGACAGAAAAATGAGCAGTTCTTC. Amino acid sequence: CASSTHLGQKNEQFF. The variable domain in full, completed from reference TRBV19 and TRBJ2-1, reads DGGITQSPKYLFRKEGQNVTLSCEQNLNHDAMYWYRQDPGQGLRLIYYSQIVNDFQKGDIAEGYSVSREKKESFPLTVTSAQKNPTAFYLCASSTHLGQKNEQFFGPGTRLTVL.

The V call is TRBV30, the J call TRBJ1-4; a weak D match, TRBD1 (5 bases). This CDR3 has 11 residues. Trimming cost V 0 bases and J 12 bases, with 8 bases left between them. Germline V gene sequence: CDR1 GTSNPN, CDR2 SVGIG (reference sequence). CDR3 region: CAWSVGGELFF. For the CDR3, the DNA is TGTGCCTGGAGTGTGGGAGGGGAACTGTTTTTT.

CDR3 sequence: CASSLGSAFRQYF. DNA of the CDR3: TGTGCCAGCAGCTTAGGATCAGCCTTTAGGCAGTATTTT. V gene TRBV7-9 combines with J gene TRBJ2-3; D gene ambiguous. The CDR3 is 13 amino acids. CDR1 is SEHNR and CDR2 is FQNEAQ in the germline V gene (reference sequence). The V and J ends lost 1 base and 11 bases respectively, with 13 bases between them.

The chain joins TRBV28 to TRBJ1-4, with D unresolved. Germline CDR1 MDHEN, CDR2 SYDVKM. Trimming removed 6 bases at V and 14 bases at J, with 13 bases between. This CDR3 is 11 amino acids long. The CDR3 DNA reads as TGTGCCAGCAGCTCAACACGTTTCCTGTTTTTT. It codes for CASSSTRFLFF. The variable domain in full, completed from reference TRBV28 and TRBJ1-4, reads DVKVTQSSRYLVKRTGEKVFLECVQDMDHENMFWYRQDPGLGLRLIYFSYDVKMKEKGDIPEGYSVSREKKERFSLILESASTNQTSMYLCASSSTRFLFFGSGTQLSVL.

The J gene is TRBJ2-7, the V gene TRBV28; no reliable D call. This CDR3 spans 12 amino acids. The V gene lost 4 bases and the J gene lost 4 bases, with 8 bases spanning the gap. Germline CDR1 MDHEN, CDR2 SYDVKM. The CDR3 DNA sequence: TGTGCCAGCAGTTACTCGACTTACGAGCAGTACTTC. It translates to CASSYSTYEQYF.

This chain links TRBV19 with TRBJ1-2; D gene ambiguous. The V gene lost 0 bases and the J gene lost 8 bases, with 13 bases spanning the gap. This CDR3 region has 14 residues. Germline lookup yields CDR1 LNHDA and CDR2 SQIVND (reference sequence). The CDR3 loop reads CASSIDGGRRGYTF. CDR3 nucleotides: TGTGCCAGTAGTATAGATGGAGGGCGTCGGGGCTACACCTTC. Full variable domain (missing parts from reference TRBV19 and TRBJ1-2): DGGITQSPKYLFRKEGQNVTLSCEQNLNHDAMYWYRQDPGQGLRLIYYSQIVNDFQKGDIAEGYSVSREKKESFPLTVTSAQKNPTAFYLCASSIDGGRRGYTFGSGTRLTVV.

As for this clone: Other nucleotide sequences from this sample produce the same CDR3. The chain links TRBV7-6 to TRBJ1-3, with TRBD1 matching over 9 bases. This CDR3 is built from 14 residues. Trimming at V came to 5 bases and at J to 4 bases, leaving 3 bases not matched to a gene. Germline lookup yields CDR1 SGHVS and CDR2 FNYEAQ. Here the CDR3 DNA reads TGTGCCAGCAGCCCGGGACAGGGAGGAAACACCATATATTTT. Its protein is CASSPGQGGNTIYF.

This clone has a single count. The chain couples TRBV28 to TRBJ1-1, with D perhaps TRBD1 (6 bases). Germline-derived CDR1 and CDR2 are MDHEN and SYDVKM. This CDR3 spans 15 amino acids. Trimming cost V 3 bases and J 1 base, with 12 bases left between them. CDR3 in DNA: TGTGCCAGCAGTTTCCCTCAAGGGGGGAACACTGAAGCTTTCTTT. It specifies CASSFPQGGNTEAFF. Filled out from reference TRBV28 and TRBJ1-1, the complete variable domain reads DVKVTQSSRYLVKRTGEKVFLECVQDMDHENMFWYRQDPGLGLRLIYFSYDVKMKEKGDIPEGYSVSREKKERFSLILESASTNQTSMYLCASSFPQGGNTEAFFGQGTRLTVV.

The CDR3: CASSPDGQGSQPQHF. For the CDR3, the DNA is TGCGCCAGCAGCCCGGATGGACAGGGCTCACAGCCCCAGCATTTT. This sequence joins TRBV5-1 and TRBJ1-5, with 8 bases lining up with TRBD1. CDR1 is SGHRS, CDR2 YFSETQ, per germline. V was clipped by 4 bases and J by 7 bases; unmatched bases: 10. This CDR3 is built from 15 residues.

This chain uses TRBV11-2 with TRBJ2-5, with TRBD2 matching over 12 bases. The assigned J gene may be wrong: the sequence end matches TRBJ2-7 better. Germline V gene sequence: CDR1 SGHAT, CDR2 FQNNGV. CDR3 length equals 18 residues. The chain's CDR3 is CASTLTRLAGGSTYEQYF. The CDR3 DNA sequence: TGTGCCAGCACCCTTACACGGCTAGCGGGGGGGTCTACCTACGAGCAGTACTTC.

The chain joins TRBV2 to TRBJ2-6; the match to TRBD1 covers 9 bases. Germline CDR1 SNHLY, CDR2 FYNNEI. This CDR3 region has 17 residues. V lost 4 bases to trimming and J lost 0 bases; unmatched junction nucleotides: 4. CDR3 in amino acids: CASSGGQGSSGANVLTF. The CDR3 DNA reads TGTGCCAGCAGTGGGGGACAGGGTAGCTCTGGGGCCAACGTCCTGACTTTC.

J is TRBJ2-5 and V is TRBV7-6, with D possibly matching TRBD2 (5 bases). Matching the DNA end better, TRBJ2-7 makes the J call doubtful. CDR1 and CDR2 (germline): SGHVS, FNYEAQ. The length of the CDR3 is 15 residues. The CDR3 sequence is CASSPSRGQTGEQYF. CDR3 sequence (DNA): TGTGCCAGCAGCCCCTCGAGAGGGCAAACTGGCGAGCAGTACTTC.

The chain employs TRBV2 and TRBJ1-6; TRBD1 is a possible D gene (5 bases). This CDR3 spans 16 amino acids. Trimming stripped 6 bases from V and 6 bases from J, with 18 bases between. Per the germline V gene, CDR1 is SNHLY and CDR2 is FYNNEI. CDR3 in amino acids: CASSRSGLNGNSPLHF. CDR3 DNA: TGTGCCAGCAGCCGATCAGGGTTGAATGGTAATTCACCCCTCCACTTT.

The chain links TRBV7-2 to TRBJ2-5; a weak D match, TRBD1 (6 bases). This CDR3 spans 16 amino acids. Deletions cut 1 base from V and 4 bases from J, with 16 bases between. Germline lookup yields CDR1 SGHTA and CDR2 FQGNSA. CDR3 amino acids: CASSLVPPIRGETQYF. The CDR3 coding sequence is TGTGCCAGCAGCTTAGTCCCCCCGATCAGGGGAGAGACCCAGTACTTC. Full variable domain (missing parts from reference TRBV7-2 and TRBJ2-5): GAGVSQSPSNKVTEKGKDVELRCDPISGHTALYWYRQSLGQGLEFLIYFQGNSAPDKSGLPSDRFSAERTGGSVSTLTIQRTQQEDSAVYLCASSLVPPIRGETQYFGPGTRLLVL.